One sample yielded the 14 T cell receptor beta chains listed below, sequenced in a study of sequential checkpoint blockade in melanoma. As for treatment: randomized to nivolumab then ipilimumab (arm A) or the reverse (arm B). Sequencing was performed with immunoSEQ multiplex PCR; in TCRdb, only in-frame clones are kept and a portion is missing. Counted here are around 2,000 clones, under 30% occurring once; the ten biggest clones make up approximately 12%. The sequenced sample was tumor tissue (inferred from file names), obtained from a patient given nivolumab and ipilimumab in sequence. These receptors were obtained from a human donor with melanoma.

The table lists this clone with a few counts. This chain links TRBV6-7 with TRBJ2-3; D is uncertain. TRBV6-7 is designated an ORF whose function remains uncertain. This CDR3 comprises 17 residues. The V and J ends lost 0 bases and 2 bases respectively, with 15 bases between them. This chain's CDR3 is CASSYSKPNPLTDTQYF. The CDR3 DNA reads TGTGCCAGCAGTTACTCGAAGCCTAACCCTCTCACAGATACGCAGTATTTT.

The rearrangement joins TRBV6-8 to TRBJ1-3; TRBD1 matches 10 bases. The CDR3 has 14 amino acids. The germline gives CDR1 MNHGY, CDR2 SAAAGT. V shed 7 bases, J shed 5 bases, and the junction held 5 bases outside the gene matches. CDR3 DNA sequence: TGTGCCAGCACCTGGGACAGGGGAAGAAACACCATATATTTT. It codes for CASTWDRGRNTIYF.

By proportion, this clone is medium-sized. The chain uses TRBV6-8 and TRBJ2-2; D may match TRBD1 or TRBD2 (8 bases each). CDR1 is MNHGY, CDR2 SAAAGT, per germline. CDR3 length equals 20 residues. Trimming stripped 7 bases from V and 3 bases from J, with 30 bases between. The CDR3 region is CASTANGQGRTSRYTGELFF. The DNA for the CDR3 is TGTGCCAGCACCGCTAACGGACAGGGAAGGACTAGCCGGTACACCGGGGAGCTGTTTTTT.

A few counts support this clone. The chain uses TRBV29-1 and TRBJ2-7; 9 bases agree with TRBD2. Germline V gene data show CDR1 as SQVTM and CDR2 as ANQGSEA. The trim removed 5 bases at V and 5 bases at J, leaving 7 bases unmatched. CDR3 length: 13 residues. As DNA, the CDR3 is TGCAGCGTTCGGCCAGCGGGGGGCCACGAGCAGTACTTC. Encoded protein: CSVRPAGGHEQYF.

V is TRBV7-6 and J is TRBJ2-3; the D gene could be TRBD1 or TRBD2 (5 bases each). Germline CDR1 SGHVS, CDR2 FNYEAQ. The CDR3 consists of 17 residues. V was cut by 6 bases and J by 0 bases, with 19 bases left in between. DNA for the CDR3: TGTGCCAGCAGTCAGGGCCACGCCGGGGCGAGCACAGATACGCAGTATTTT. Protein sequence: CASSQGHAGASTDTQYF.

This clone has a single count. The rearrangement links TRBV19 to TRBJ2-1; D is unresolved. The CDR3 is 17 residues long. V dropped 3 bases and J dropped 3 bases, with 18 bases sitting between them. Germline CDR1 reads LNHDA; CDR2 reads SQIVND (reference sequence). CDR3 nucleotides: TGTGCCAGTAGTATTATGTTTAAGGCAGTCCTCTACAATGAGCAGTTCTTC. Amino acid sequence: CASSIMFKAVLYNEQFF.

Only one count was recorded for this clone. The chain couples TRBV5-1 to TRBJ1-4; D gene uncertain. Germline CDR1 and CDR2: SGHRS and YFSETQ. Trimming took 2 bases from V and 0 from J, leaving 5 bases between them. The CDR3 contains 14 residues. CDR3 in amino acids: CASSLGSTNEKLFF. The CDR3 nucleotides read TGCGCCAGCAGCTTAGGTTCAACTAATGAAAAACTGTTTTTT.

The V gene is TRBV11-3, the J gene TRBJ2-3; D ambiguous. V lost 1 base to trimming and J lost 0 bases, with 5 bases between them. The CDR3 runs to 14 residues. The germline V gene encodes CDR1 SGHNT and CDR2 YENEEA. The CDR3 coding sequence is TGTGCCAGCAGCTTAGGTACCAGCACAGATACGCAGTATTTT. This translates into CASSLGTSTDTQYF.

This clone is deemed large. This chain joins TRBV11-3 and TRBJ1-2; 8 nucleotides match TRBD1. With V trimmed by 5 bases and J by 6 bases, 11 bases remained unmatched. Germline CDR1 SGHNT, CDR2 YENEEA. The CDR3 runs to 15 residues. DNA for the CDR3: TGTGCCAGCAGCCAAGTCCTCGGACAGGGTAATGGCTACACCTTC. Translating gives CASSQVLGQGNGYTF.

On this clone: One end of the junction varies from germline; a read error may be responsible. This chain links TRBV28 with TRBJ2-7, with D possibly matching TRBD1 (5 bases). Per germline, CDR1 MDHEN and CDR2 SYDVKM. The CDR3 runs 14 residues. The CDR3 DNA reads as TGTGCCAGCAGTTTAACAGGTCACTCCTTCGAGCAGTACTTC. Amino acids: CASSLTGHSFEQYF.

The chain is built from TRBV18 and TRBJ2-3; TRBD1 aligns across 8 bases. Per germline, CDR1 KGHSH and CDR2 LQKENI. The J segment lost 0 bases and the V segment lost 6 bases, leaving 5 bases of the junction unmatched. This CDR3 has 15 amino acids. The CDR3 reads CASSRDRSSTDTQYF. CDR3 DNA sequence: TGTGCCAGCTCGCGGGACAGGTCTAGCACAGATACGCAGTATTTT.

CDR3 protein: CATSSGNSGANVLTF. CDR3 sequence (DNA): TGTGCCACCAGCAGCGGTAATTCTGGGGCCAACGTCCTGACTTTC. This sequence joins TRBV15 and TRBJ2-6; D is undetermined. Germline V CDR1 and CDR2: LNHNV, YYDKDF (reference sequence). V dropped 3 bases and J dropped 1 base, with 7 bases sitting between them. This CDR3 has 15 residues.

The genes are TRBV18 and TRBJ2-7; 9 bases agree with TRBD1. There are 14 residues in the CDR3. Germline CDR1 reads KGHSH; CDR2 reads LQKENI. The V gene end was trimmed by 3 bases and the J gene end by 3 bases; junction bases not matched to a gene: 3. CDR3 sequence (DNA): TGTGCCAGCTCACCCGGGACAGGGAGCTACGAGCAGTACTTC. Amino acid sequence: CASSPGTGSYEQYF.

This clone was found a few times. This chain links TRBV6-8 with TRBJ1-4; D is uncertain. CDR3 size: 15 residues. In germline, CDR1 is MNHGY, CDR2 SAAAGT. Trimming shortened V by 8 bases and J by 0 bases, and 13 bases separated the two germline ends. Here the CDR3 reads CASRKYGATNEKLFF. For the CDR3, the DNA is TGTGCCAGCCGAAAATATGGCGCAACTAATGAAAAACTGTTTTTT.